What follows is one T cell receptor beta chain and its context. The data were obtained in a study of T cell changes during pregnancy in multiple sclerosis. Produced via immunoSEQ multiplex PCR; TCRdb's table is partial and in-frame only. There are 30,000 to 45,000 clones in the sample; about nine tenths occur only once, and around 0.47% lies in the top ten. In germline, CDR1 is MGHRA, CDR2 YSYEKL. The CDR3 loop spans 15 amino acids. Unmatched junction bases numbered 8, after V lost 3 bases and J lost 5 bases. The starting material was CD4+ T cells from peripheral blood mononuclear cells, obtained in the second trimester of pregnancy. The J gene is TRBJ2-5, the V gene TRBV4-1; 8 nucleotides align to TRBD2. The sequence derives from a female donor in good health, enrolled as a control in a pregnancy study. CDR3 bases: TGCGCCAGCAGCCACCCCGGGGGGGCCGGGGAGACCCAGTACTTC. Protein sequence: CASSHPGGAGETQYF.